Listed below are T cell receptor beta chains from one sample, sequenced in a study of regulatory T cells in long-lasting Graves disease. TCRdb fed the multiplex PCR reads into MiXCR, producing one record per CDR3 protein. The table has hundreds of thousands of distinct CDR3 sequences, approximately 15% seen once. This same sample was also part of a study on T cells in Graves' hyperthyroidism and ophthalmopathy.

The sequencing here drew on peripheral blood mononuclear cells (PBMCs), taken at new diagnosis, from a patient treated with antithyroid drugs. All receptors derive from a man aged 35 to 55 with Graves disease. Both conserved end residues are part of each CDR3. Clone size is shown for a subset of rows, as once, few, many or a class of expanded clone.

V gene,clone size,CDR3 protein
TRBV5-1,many,CASSLVAGGAYEQYF
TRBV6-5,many,CASSWDRDLYEQYF
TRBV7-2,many,CASSLAHYGYTF
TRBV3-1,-,CASGRNEETQYF
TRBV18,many,CASSPGKGQTEAFF
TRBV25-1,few,CASTGDSTYTQYF
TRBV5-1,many,CASRLPGSYEQYF
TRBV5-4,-,CASLNFTLQELDSIRSRPQHF
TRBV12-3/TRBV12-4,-,CASSFQAYGYTF
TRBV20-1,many,CSAIGHRSSYEQYF
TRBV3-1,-,CASSQVGRASYEQYF
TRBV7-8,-,CASSWTDPYSYNEQFF
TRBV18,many,CASSPGRGEGFTDTQYF
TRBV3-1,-,CASSHLRAGGRDTQYF
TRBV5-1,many,CASSEGTAYEQYF
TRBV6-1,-,CASPMTRGEIF
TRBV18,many,CASSPGGAGELFF
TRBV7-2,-,CASSGGTSGSYEQYF
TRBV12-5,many,CASGLRTVASETQYF
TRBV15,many,CATSSRDSYNEQFF
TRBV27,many,CASSLIGTGNTEAFF
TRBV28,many,CASGIQGWGYTF
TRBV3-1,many,CASSRTSGGSTDTQYF
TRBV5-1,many,CASSLKGFTDTQYF
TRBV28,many,CASPGPTGGYNEQFF
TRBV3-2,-,CASSRWAGGAGTQYF
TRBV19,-,CASSVAGSSGDTQYF
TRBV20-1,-,CSAREGYYEQYF
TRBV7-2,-,CASSWGQGGTEAFF
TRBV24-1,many,CATSDLGRLSSYNEQFF
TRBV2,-,CASRGLADTDTQYF
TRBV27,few,CASSFRGGALYEQYF
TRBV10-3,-,CAISEPKRGGTDTQYF
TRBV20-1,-,CSARHVDKETQYF
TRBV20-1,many,CSARDYMRGSAFSPLHF
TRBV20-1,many,CSAEADLSNEQFF
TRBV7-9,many,CASRLGGPNLNTEAFF
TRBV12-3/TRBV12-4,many,CASSDRGMNTEAFF
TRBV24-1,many,CATSDRTGGLGDEQFF
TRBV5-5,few,CASSSTRQYNEQFF
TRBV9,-,CASSVGQNTGELFF
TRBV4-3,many,CASSQEGRGYEQYF
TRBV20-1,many,CSAETPSKGEQYF
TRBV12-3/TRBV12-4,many,CASSPANNYGYTF
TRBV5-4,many,CASSPGGVRETQYF
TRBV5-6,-,CASSDWGRDRETQYF
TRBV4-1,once,CASSQVWGVNTEAFF
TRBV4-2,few,CASSQDRSVPTDTQYF
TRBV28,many,CASSSAGQGRYTDTQYF
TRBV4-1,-,CASSQDGQYTEAFF
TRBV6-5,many,CASSYSGQGAKPQHF
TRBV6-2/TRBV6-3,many,CASSGINQPQHF
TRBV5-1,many,CASGPGQGAGEQYF
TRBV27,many,CASSLSRPRSFHEQFF